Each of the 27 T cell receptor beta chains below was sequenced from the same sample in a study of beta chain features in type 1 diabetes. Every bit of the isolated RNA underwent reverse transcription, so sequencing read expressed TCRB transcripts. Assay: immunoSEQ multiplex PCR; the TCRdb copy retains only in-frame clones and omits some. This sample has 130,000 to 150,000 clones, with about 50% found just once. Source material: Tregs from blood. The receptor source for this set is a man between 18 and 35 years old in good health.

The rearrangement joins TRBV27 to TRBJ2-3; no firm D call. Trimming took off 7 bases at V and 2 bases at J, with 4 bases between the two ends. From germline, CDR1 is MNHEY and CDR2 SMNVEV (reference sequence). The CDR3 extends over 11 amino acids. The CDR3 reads CASTSTDTQYF. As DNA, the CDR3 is TGTGCCAGCACCTCCACAGATACGCAGTATTTT.

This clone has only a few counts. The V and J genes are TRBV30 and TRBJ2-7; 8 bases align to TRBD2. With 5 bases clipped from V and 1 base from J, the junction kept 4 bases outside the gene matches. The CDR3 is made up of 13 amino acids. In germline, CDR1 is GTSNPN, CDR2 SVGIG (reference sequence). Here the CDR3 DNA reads TGTGCCTGGGGCCGACTAGCGTCCTACGAGCAGTACTTC. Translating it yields CAWGRLASYEQYF.

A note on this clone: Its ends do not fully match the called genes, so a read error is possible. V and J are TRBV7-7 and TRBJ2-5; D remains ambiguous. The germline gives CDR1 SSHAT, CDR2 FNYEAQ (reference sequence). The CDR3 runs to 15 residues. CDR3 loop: CASSLRAQLFETQYF. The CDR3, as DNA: TGTGCTAGCAGCTTGCGCGCACAGCTCTTCGAGACCCAGTACTTC.

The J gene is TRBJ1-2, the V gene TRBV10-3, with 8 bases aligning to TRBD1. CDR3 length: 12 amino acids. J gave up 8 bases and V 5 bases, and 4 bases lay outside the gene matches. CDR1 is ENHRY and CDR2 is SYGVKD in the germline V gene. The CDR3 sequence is CAISWTGRGYTF. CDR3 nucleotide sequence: TGTGCCATCAGTTGGACAGGGCGCGGCTACACCTTC.

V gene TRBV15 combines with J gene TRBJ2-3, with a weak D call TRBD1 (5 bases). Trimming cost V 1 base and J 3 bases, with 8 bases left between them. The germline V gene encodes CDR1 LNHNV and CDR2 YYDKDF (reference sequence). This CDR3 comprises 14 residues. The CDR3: CATSRGAGTDTQYF. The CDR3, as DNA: TGTGCCACCAGCAGAGGGGCAGGGACAGATACGCAGTATTTT.

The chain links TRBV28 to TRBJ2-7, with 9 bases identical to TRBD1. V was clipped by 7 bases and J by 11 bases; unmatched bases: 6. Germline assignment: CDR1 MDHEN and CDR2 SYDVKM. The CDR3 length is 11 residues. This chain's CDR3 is CASTTGQGKYF. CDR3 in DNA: TGTGCCAGCACCACCGGACAGGGGAAGTACTTC.

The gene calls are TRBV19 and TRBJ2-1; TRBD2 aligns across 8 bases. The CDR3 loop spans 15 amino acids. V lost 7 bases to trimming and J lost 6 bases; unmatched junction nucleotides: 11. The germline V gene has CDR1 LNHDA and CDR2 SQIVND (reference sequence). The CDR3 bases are TGTGCCAGTACCACTACGGGGGGGATGATCAATGAGCAGTTCTTC. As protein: CASTTTGGMINEQFF.

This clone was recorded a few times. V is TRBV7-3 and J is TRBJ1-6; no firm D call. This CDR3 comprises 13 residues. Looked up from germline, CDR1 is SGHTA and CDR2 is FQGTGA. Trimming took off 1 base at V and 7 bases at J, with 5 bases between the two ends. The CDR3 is CASSLNRNSPLHF. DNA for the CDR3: TGTGCCAGCAGCTTAAATAGAAATTCACCCCTCCACTTT.

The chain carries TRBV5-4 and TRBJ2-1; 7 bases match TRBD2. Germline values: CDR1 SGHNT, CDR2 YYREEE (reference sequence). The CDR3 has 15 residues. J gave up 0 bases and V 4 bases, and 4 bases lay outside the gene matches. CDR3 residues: CASSPGGSSYNEQFF. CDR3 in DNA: TGTGCCAGCAGCCCCGGCGGGAGCTCCTACAATGAGCAGTTCTTC. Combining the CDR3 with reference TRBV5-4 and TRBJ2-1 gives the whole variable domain ETGVTQSPTHLIKTRGQQVTLRCSSQSGHNTVSWYQQALGQGPQFIFQYYREEENGRGNFPPRFSGLQFPNYSSELNVNALELDDSALYLCASSPGGSSYNEQFFGPGTRLTVL.

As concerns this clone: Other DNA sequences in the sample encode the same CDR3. CDR3 region: CAIRRQGAYEQYF. Here the CDR3 DNA reads TGTGCCATCAGAAGACAGGGGGCCTACGAGCAGTACTTC. The chain joins TRBV10-3 to TRBJ2-7; the match to TRBD1 covers 9 bases. The CDR3 covers 13 residues. Unmatched junction bases numbered 2, after V lost 6 bases and J lost 2 bases. CDR1 ENHRY and CDR2 SYGVKD come from the germline V gene.

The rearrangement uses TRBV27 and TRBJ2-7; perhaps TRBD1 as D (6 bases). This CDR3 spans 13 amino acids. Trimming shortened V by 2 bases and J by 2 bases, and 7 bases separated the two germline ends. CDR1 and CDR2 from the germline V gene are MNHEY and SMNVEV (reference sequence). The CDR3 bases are TGTGCCAGCAGTTTAAACAGGGCCTACGAGCAGTACTTC. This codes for CASSLNRAYEQYF.

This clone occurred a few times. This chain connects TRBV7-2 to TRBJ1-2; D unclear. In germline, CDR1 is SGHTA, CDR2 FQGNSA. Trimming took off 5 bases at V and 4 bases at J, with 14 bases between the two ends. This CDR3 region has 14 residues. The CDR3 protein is CASSQVIGFYGYTF. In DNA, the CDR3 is TGTGCCAGCAGCCAGGTCATAGGTTTCTATGGCTACACCTTC. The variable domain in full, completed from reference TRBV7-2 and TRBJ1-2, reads GAGVSQSPSNKVTEKGKDVELRCDPISGHTALYWYRQSLGQGLEFLIYFQGNSAPDKSGLPSDRFSAERTGGSVSTLTIQRTQQEDSAVYLCASSQVIGFYGYTFGSGTRLTVV.

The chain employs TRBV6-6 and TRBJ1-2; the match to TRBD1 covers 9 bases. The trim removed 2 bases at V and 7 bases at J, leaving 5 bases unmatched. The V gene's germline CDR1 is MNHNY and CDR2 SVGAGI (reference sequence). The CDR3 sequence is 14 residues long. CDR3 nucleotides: TGTGCCAGCAGTTACCGGGGACAGGGTAGTGGCTACACCTTC. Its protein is CASSYRGQGSGYTF.

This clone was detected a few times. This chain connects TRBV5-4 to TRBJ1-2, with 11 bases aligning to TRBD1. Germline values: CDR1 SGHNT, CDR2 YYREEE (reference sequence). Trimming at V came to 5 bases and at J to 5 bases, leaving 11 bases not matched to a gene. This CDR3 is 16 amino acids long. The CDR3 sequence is CASSYGQGANLYGYTF. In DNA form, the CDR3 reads TGTGCCAGCAGTTACGGACAGGGGGCGAATTTGTATGGCTACACCTTC.

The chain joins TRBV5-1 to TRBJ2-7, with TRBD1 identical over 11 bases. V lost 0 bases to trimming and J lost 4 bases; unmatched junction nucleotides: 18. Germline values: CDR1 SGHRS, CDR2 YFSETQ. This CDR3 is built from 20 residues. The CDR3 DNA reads TGCGCCAGCAGCTTGGCGGGGTGGCCGGGACAGGGGGTATCAAAATACGAGCAGTACTTC. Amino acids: CASSLAGWPGQGVSKYEQYF.

The CDR3 is CASSRQGRAYEQYF. The CDR3 DNA follows: TGTGCCAGCAGTCGACAGGGAAGAGCCTACGAGCAGTACTTC. The chain carries TRBV2 and TRBJ2-7, with 7 nucleotides matching TRBD1. Looked up from germline, CDR1 is SNHLY and CDR2 is FYNNEI. The V segment lost 5 bases and the J segment 2 bases; nucleotides outside the gene matches: 6. The CDR3 consists of 14 residues. Filled out from reference TRBV2 and TRBJ2-7, the complete variable domain reads EPEVTQTPSHQVTQMGQEVILRCVPISNHLYFYWYRQILGQKVEFLVSFYNNEISEKSEIFDDQFSVERPDGSNFTLKIRSTKLEDSAMYFCASSRQGRAYEQYFGPGTRLTVT.

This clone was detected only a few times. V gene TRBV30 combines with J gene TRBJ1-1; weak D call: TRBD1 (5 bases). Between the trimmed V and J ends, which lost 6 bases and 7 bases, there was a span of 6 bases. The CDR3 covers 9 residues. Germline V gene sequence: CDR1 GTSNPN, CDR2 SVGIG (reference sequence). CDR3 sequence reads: CACDSEAFF. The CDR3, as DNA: TGTGCCTGCGACAGTGAAGCTTTCTTT.

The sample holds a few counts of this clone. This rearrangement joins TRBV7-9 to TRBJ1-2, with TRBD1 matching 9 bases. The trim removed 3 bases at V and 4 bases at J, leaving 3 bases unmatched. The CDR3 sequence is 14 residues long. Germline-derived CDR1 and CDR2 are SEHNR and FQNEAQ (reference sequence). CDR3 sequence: CASSFGTGIYGYTF. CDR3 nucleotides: TGTGCCAGCAGCTTCGGGACAGGGATCTATGGCTACACCTTC.

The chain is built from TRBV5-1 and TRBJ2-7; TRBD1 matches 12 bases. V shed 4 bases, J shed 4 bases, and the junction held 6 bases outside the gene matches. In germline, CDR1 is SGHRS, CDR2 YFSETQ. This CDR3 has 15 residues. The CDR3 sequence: CASSKRDRGQYEQYF. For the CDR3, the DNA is TGCGCCAGCAGCAAACGGGACAGGGGGCAGTACGAGCAGTACTTC.

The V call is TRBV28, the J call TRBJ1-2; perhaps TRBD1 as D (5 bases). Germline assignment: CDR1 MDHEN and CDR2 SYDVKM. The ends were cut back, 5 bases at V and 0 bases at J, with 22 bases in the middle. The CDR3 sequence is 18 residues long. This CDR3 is CASSLTVNRISPNYGYTF. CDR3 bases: TGTGCCAGCAGTCTGACTGTAAACAGGATTTCCCCTAACTATGGCTACACCTTC.

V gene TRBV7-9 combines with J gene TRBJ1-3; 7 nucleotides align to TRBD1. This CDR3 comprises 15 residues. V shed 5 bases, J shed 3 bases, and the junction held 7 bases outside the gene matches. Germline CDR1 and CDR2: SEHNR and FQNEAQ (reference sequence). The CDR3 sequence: CASSRPTGFGNTIYF. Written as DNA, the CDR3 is TGTGCCAGCAGCCGACCGACAGGGTTTGGAAACACCATATATTTT.

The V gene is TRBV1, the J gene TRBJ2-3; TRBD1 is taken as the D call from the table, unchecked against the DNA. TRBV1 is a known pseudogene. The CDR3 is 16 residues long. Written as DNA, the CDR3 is TGCACCAGCAGCCAAGGCGAGGGGGCGAACACAGATACGCAGTATTTT. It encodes CTSSQGEGANTDTQYF.

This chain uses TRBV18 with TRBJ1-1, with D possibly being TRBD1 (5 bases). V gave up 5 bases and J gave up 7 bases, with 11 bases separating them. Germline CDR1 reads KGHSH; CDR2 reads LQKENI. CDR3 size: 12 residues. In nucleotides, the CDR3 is TGTGCCAGCTCATCCGACAGAGATGAAGCTTTCTTT. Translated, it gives CASSSDRDEAFF.

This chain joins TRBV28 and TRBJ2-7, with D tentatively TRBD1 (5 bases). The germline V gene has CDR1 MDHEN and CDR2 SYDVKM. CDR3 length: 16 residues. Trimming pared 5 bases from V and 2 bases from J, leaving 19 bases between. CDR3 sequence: CASSPPGRGLAYEQYF. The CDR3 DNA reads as TGTGCCAGCAGTCCCCCTGGAAGGGGCTTGGCCTACGAGCAGTACTTC.

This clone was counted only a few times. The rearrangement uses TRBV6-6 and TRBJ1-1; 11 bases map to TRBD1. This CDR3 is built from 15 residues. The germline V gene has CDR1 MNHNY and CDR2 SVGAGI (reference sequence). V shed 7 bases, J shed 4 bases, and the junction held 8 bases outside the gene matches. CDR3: CASIGSGTGGTEAFF. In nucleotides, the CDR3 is TGTGCCAGCATCGGGTCCGGGACAGGGGGCACTGAAGCTTTCTTT.

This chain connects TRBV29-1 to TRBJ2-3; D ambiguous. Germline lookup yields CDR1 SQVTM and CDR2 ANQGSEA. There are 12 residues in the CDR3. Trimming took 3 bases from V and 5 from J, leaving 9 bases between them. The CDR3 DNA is TGCAGCGTTGAGGTTCCCGGAGATACGCAGTATTTT. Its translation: CSVEVPGDTQYF.

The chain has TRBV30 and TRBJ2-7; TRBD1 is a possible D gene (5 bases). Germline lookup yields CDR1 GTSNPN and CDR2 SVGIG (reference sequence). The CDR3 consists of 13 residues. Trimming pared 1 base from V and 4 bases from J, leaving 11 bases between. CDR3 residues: CAWSAGARYEQYF. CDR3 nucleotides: TGTGCCTGGAGTGCTGGGGCGCGGTACGAGCAGTACTTC.